This TCR beta chain was recorded in a study of blood T cell repertoires in COVID-19 (dated by TCRdb to 2020 to 2021). For the wider study: Samples covering the acute and convalescent phases of COVID-19 were provided by collaborators in the United States, Italy and Spain. Samples were obtained from the ongoing ImmuneRACE study (first 160 participants) and from 1,254 subjects provided by 6 global collaborators. Deeply sampled blood TCRbeta repertoires from subjects exposed to, actively infected with, or recovered from COVID-19 were included in the dataset. Nearly every sample came with metadata listing a de-identified subject ID, COVID-19 status, age in years and sex. HLA class I and class II types, where available, came from metadata supplied by the sample provider rather than from assay-based typing. The material from the prospective study consisted of cDNA or gDNA derived from T cells, B-cell-depleted T cells, or PBMCs. The repertoires were released in a freely available public database intended as a resource for research on the immune response to SARS-CoV-2.

Deletion took 6 bases off V and 0 bases off J, with a span of 14 bases between the germline ends. Reading from cysteine to phenylalanine, the CDR3 counts 15 amino acids. Here the CDR3 DNA is all that survives: 45 bases in frame from base 1. CDR1 and CDR2, per the germline V gene, are SGDLS and YYNGEE. TCRbeta CDR3 regions were amplified from genomic DNA by means of the immunoSEQ Assay, a bias-controlled multiplex PCR. In the original analysis: Nucleated cell counts per sample were estimated from amplification of reference gene primers within the assay. Sequence reads were collapsed and filtered to measure the absolute abundance of every unique TCRbeta CDR3 rearrangement. For each sample, productive Simpson clonality was calculated by taking the square root of Simpson's diversity index across productive rearrangements. This is the immuneACCESS table as TCRdb keeps it, with only in-frame sequences that have V and J called. A part of the clones is gone; compared with another copy, unresolved V genes explain less than half, and the rest is unexplained. From that table come the V and J calls and clone size; the DNA was used to work out D and trimming. The sample table lists more than 200,000 clones, 82% of them with a count of one. The ten top clones hold 8% to 9% of the sample.

As for this clone: No cognate antigen has been identified for it. No quality values exist for individual bases; no much larger clone is one base distant.

Study-wide conclusions, independent of this receptor: The amount of clinical and demographic metadata varied by source and participant and was provided uncurated.

One collaborating source in Seattle enrolled patients while the patients were actively infected and followed the patients over time throughout the course of disease. Collaborating institutions collected whole blood in K2EDTA tubes following their own protocols. Collaborator samples were shipped for TCRbeta analysis as frozen whole blood, isolated PBMCs, or DNA extracted from either sample type. This clonotype was obtained from a woman older than 75 with COVID-19, enrolled during active disease. The sequenced sample consisted of peripheral blood. The chain employs TRBV9 and TRBJ2-3; there is no confident call for the D gene. CDR3 sequence: CASNRLGLSTDTQYF. The DNA sequence follows: TGTGCCAGCAACCGCCTTGGCCTTAGCACAGATACGCAGTATTTT. Beyond the CDR3, the reference TRBV9 and TRBJ2-3 genes provide the residues; the full variable domain reads: DSGVTQTPKHLITATGQRVTLRCSPRSGDLSVYWYQQSLDQGLQFLIQYYNGEERAKGNILERFSAQQFPDLHSELNLSSLELGDSALYFCASNRLGLSTDTQYFGPGTRLTVL.